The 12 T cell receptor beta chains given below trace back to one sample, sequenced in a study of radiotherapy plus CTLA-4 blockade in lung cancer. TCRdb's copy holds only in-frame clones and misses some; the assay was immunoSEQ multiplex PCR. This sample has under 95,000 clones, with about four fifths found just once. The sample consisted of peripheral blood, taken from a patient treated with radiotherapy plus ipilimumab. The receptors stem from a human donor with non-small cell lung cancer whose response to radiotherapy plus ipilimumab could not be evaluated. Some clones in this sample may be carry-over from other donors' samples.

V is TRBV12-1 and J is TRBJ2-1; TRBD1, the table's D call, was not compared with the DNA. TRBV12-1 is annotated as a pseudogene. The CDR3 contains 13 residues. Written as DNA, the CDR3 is TGTGCCAGCAGCTTTGATAGGGGGAATGAGCAGTTCTTC. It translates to CASSFDRGNEQFF.

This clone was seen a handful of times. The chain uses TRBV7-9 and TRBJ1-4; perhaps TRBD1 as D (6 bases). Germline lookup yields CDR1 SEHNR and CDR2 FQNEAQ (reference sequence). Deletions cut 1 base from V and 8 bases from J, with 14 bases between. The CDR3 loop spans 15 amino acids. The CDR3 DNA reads TGTGCCAGCAGCTTAGATGCAGGGGTAGGAGAAAAACTGTTTTTT. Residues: CASSLDAGVGEKLFF.

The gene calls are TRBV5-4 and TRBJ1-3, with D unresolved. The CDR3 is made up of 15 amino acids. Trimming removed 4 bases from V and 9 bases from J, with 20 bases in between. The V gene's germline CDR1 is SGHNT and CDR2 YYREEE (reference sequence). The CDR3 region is CASSPPRGPPPTIYF. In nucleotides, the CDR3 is TGTGCCAGCAGCCCCCCCCGCGGGCCGCCCCCCACCATATATTTT. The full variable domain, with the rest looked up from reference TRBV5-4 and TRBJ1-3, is ETGVTQSPTHLIKTRGQQVTLRCSSQSGHNTVSWYQQALGQGPQFIFQYYREEENGRGNFPPRFSGLQFPNYSSELNVNALELDDSALYLCASSPPRGPPPTIYFGEGSWLTVV.

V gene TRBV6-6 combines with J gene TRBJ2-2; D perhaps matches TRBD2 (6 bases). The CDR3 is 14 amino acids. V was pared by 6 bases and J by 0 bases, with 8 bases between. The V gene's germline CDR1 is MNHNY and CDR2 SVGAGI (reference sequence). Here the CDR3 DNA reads TGTGCCAGCAGGCGGGGTACGAACACCGGGGAGCTGTTTTTT. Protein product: CASRRGTNTGELFF.

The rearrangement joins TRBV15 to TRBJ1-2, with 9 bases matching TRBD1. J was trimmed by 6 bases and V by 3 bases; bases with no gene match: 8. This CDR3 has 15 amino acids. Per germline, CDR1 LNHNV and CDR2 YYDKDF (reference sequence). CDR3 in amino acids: CATSSQGQGFNGYTF. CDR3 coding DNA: TGTGCCACCAGCAGCCAAGGACAGGGGTTTAATGGCTACACCTTC.

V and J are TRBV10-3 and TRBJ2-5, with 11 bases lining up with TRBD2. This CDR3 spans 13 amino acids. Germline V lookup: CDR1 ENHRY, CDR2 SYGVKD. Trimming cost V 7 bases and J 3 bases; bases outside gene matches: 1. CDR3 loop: CAINSGGEETQYF. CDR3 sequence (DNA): TGTGCCATCAATAGCGGGGGGGAAGAGACCCAGTACTTC.

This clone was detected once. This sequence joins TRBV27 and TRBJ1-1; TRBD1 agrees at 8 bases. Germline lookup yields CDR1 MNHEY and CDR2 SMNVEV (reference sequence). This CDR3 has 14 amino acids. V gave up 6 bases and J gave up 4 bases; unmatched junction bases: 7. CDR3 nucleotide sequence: TGTGCCAGCAGCCCAGGGGGCGGGAGCACTGAAGCTTTCTTT. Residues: CASSPGGGSTEAFF.

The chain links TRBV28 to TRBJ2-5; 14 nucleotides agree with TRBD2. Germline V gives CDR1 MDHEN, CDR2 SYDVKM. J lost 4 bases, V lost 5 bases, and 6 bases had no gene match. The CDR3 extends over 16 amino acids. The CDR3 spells CASSAGLAGGGETQYF. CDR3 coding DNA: TGTGCCAGCAGTGCCGGACTAGCGGGGGGCGGAGAGACCCAGTACTTC.

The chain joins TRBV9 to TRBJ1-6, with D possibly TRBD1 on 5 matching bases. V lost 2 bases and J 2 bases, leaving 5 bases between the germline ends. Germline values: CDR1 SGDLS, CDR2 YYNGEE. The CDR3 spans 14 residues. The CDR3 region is CASSVDTYNSPLHF. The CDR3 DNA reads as TGTGCCAGCAGCGTGGACACCTATAATTCACCCCTCCACTTT.

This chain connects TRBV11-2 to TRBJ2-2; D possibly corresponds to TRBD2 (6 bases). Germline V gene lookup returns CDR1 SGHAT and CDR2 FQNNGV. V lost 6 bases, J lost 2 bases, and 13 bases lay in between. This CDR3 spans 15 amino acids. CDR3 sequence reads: CASRYPGLNTGELFF. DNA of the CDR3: TGTGCCAGCAGGTATCCGGGACTCAACACCGGGGAGCTGTTTTTT.

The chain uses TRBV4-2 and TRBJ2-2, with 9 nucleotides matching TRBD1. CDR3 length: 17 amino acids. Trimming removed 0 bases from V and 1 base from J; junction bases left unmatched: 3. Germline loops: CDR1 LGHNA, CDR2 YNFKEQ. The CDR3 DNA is TGTGCCAGCAGCCAAGATCGGGGACAGGGGAACACCGGGGAGCTGTTTTTT. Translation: CASSQDRGQGNTGELFF.

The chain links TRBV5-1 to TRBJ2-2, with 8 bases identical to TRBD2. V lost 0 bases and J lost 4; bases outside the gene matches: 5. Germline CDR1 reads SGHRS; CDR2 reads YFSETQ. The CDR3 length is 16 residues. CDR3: CASSLVSGGPTGELFF. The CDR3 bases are TGCGCCAGCAGCTTGGTGTCGGGGGGGCCCACCGGGGAGCTGTTTTTT.